Sequencing of this TCR beta chain was carried out in a study of CD8 T cells in ankylosing spondylitis. TCRdb reanalysed the 5' RACE reads using MiXCR and keeps one entry per CDR3 protein. This table holds 350,000 or so distinct CDR3 sequences, about 15% found once. J was trimmed by 3 bases and V by 2 bases; bases with no gene match: 2. CDR3 length: 13 residues. Germline CDR1 SGHRS, CDR2 YFSETQ. This clonotype turned up a few times. This chain connects TRBV5-1 to TRBJ2-7, with 7 bases fitting TRBD2. The receptor's source is a male donor with ankylosing spondylitis or in good health (not recorded which). Sequenced material: blood, either unsorted or a sorted T cell fraction (not recorded which). The chain's CDR3 is CASSFTGGYEQYF. In DNA, the CDR3 is TGCGCCAGCAGCTTTACGGGAGGCTACGAGCAGTACTTC.